This record concerns one T cell receptor (beta chain) sequence. MiXCR, applied by TCRdb to the 5' RACE reads, yields one record per CDR3 protein. This repertoire shows hundreds of thousands of distinct CDR3 sequences, 8.5% to 10% found once; its top ten account for 15% to 20%. V was clipped by 8 bases and J by 3 bases, with 13 bases between them. Germline V gives CDR1 LNHNV, CDR2 YYDKDF (reference sequence). The CDR3 is 13 residues long. These data originate in a study of T cells after yellow fever vaccination. Sequencing used PBMCs, obtained on the day of the first yellow fever vaccination. This chain joins TRBV15 and TRBJ1-2; no firm D call. This sequence originates from a man aged 18 to 29 who received the YFV17D yellow fever vaccine. The chain's CDR3 is CATGRTYDYGYTF. CDR3 nucleotide sequence: TGTGCCACCGGGCGGACCTACGACTATGGCTACACCTTC.